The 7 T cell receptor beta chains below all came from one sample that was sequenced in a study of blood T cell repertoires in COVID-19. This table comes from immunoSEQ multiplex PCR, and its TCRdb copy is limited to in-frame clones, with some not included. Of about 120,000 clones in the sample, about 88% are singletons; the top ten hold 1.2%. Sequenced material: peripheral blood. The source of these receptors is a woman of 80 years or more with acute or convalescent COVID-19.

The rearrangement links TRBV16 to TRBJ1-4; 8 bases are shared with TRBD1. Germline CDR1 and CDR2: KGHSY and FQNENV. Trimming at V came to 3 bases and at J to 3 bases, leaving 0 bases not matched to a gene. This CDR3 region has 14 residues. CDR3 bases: TGTGCCAGCAGCCAGGGACAGGCTAATGAAAAACTGTTTTTT. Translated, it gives CASSQGQANEKLFF.

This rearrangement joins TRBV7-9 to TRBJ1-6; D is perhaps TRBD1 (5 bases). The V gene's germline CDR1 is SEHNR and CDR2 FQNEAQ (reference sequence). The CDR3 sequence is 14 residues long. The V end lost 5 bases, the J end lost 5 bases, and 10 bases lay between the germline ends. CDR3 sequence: CASSGDSNNSPLHF. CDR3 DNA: TGTGCCAGCAGCGGAGACAGCAATAATTCACCCCTCCACTTT.

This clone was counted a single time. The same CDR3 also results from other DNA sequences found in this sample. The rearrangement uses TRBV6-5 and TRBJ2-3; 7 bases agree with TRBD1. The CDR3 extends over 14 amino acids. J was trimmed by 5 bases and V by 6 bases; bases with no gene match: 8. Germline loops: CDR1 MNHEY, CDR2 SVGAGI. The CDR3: CASRTGQLRDTQYF. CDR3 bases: TGTGCCAGCAGAACGGGACAGCTAAGAGATACGCAGTATTTT.

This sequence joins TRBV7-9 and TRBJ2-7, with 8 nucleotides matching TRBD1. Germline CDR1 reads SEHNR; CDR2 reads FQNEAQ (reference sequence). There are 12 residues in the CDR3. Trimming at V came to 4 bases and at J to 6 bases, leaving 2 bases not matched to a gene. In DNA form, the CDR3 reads TGTGCCAGCAGCTCACAGGGGGGCGAGCAGTACTTC. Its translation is CASSSQGGEQYF.

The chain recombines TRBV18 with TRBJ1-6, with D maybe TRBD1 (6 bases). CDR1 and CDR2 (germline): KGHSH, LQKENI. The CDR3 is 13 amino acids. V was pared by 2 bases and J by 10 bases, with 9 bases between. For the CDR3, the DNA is TGTGCCAGCTCACCAGTAGGGGGATCACCCCTCCACTTT. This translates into CASSPVGGSPLHF.

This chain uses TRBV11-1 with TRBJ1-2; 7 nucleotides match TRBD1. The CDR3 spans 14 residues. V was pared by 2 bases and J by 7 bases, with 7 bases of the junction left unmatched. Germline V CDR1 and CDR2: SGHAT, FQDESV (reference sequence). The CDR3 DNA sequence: TGTGCCAGCAGCTTATCCAGGGGGAATCCTGGCTACACCTTC. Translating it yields CASSLSRGNPGYTF.

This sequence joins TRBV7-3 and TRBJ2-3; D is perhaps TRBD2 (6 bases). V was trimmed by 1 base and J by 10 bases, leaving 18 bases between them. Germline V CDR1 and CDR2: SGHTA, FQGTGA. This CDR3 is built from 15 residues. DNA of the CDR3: TGTGCCAGCAGCTTAATGCGTGGTTCGGGGGTTCCGCAGTATTTT. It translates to CASSLMRGSGVPQYF.